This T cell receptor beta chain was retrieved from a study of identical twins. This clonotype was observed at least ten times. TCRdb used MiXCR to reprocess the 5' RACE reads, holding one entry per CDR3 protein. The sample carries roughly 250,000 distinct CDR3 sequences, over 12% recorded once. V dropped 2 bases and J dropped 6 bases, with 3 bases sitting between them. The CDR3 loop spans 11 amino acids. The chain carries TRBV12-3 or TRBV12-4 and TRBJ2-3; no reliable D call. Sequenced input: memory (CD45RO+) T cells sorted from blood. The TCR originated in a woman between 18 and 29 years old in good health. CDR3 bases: TGTGCCAGCAGTTTAACCGATACGCAGTATTTT. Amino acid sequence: CASSLTDTQYF.